The 26 T cell receptor beta chains reported below all come from one sample, sequenced in a study of graft-versus-host responses after intestinal transplantation. The antigens for these receptors are not known. Assay: immunoSEQ multiplex PCR; the TCRdb copy retains only in-frame clones and omits some. The sample contains some 23,000 clones, roughly 78% of which appear only once. The material was unstimulated CD8+ T cells sorted from spleen or lymph node cells, obtained before transplant. The receptors here all came from a human donor who was the organ donor for an intestinal transplant.

V is TRBV7-8 and J is TRBJ1-4; D is unclear. CDR1 SGHVS and CDR2 FQNEAQ come from the germline V gene. Trimming removed 1 base from V and 3 bases from J, with 3 bases in between. The CDR3 has 13 residues. The CDR3 sequence: CASSLGPNEKLFF. The CDR3 DNA sequence: TGTGCCAGCAGCTTAGGCCCTAATGAAAAACTGTTTTTT.

The CDR3 bases are TGTGCCAGCAGTCCGGGGGACATCTCAGAGCAGTACTTC. Residues: CASSPGDISEQYF. This chain joins TRBV27 and TRBJ2-7, with D perhaps assigned TRBD1 or TRBD2 (6 bases each). The CDR3 spans 13 residues. Germline lookup yields CDR1 MNHEY and CDR2 SMNVEV (reference sequence). V was cut by 5 bases and J by 7 bases, with 15 bases left in between.

The genes are TRBV4-3 and TRBJ2-7; 8 bases match TRBD2. The CDR3 runs 15 residues. Unmatched junction bases numbered 4, after V lost 0 bases and J lost 3 bases. Germline V lookup: CDR1 LGHNA, CDR2 YSLEER. CDR3 sequence: CASSQDGGDYYEQYF. The CDR3 DNA follows: TGCGCCAGCAGCCAAGACGGGGGGGACTACTACGAGCAGTACTTC.

The rearrangement uses TRBV7-2 and TRBJ1-2; D not certain. V was shortened by 4 bases and J by 4 bases, with 22 bases between the two germline ends. The CDR3 contains 17 residues. CDR1 is SGHTA and CDR2 is FQGNSA in the germline V gene. CDR3 loop: CASSCAPGDGKTYGYTF. DNA for the CDR3: TGTGCCAGCAGCTGCGCTCCCGGAGACGGAAAGACCTATGGCTACACCTTC.

The genes are TRBV6-5 and TRBJ2-3; 8 positions match TRBD1. The CDR3 is made up of 16 amino acids. Germline CDR1 is MNHEY and CDR2 is SVGAGI. V lost 4 bases to trimming and J lost 0 bases; unmatched junction nucleotides: 6. CDR3 in amino acids: CASSWPQGASTDTQYF. Here the CDR3 DNA reads TGTGCCAGCAGTTGGCCTCAGGGGGCGAGCACAGATACGCAGTATTTT.

The chain carries TRBV4-3 and TRBJ1-1; 7 bases are shared with TRBD1. Germline values: CDR1 LGHNA, CDR2 YSLEER. This CDR3 region has 15 residues. V shed 5 bases, J shed 3 bases, and the junction held 9 bases outside the gene matches. Written as DNA, the CDR3 is TGCGCCAGCAGCTCCACAGGGGAGGAGGACACTGAAGCTTTCTTT. It yields the protein CASSSTGEEDTEAFF.

The V and J genes are TRBV4-1 and TRBJ2-4; 8 nucleotides match TRBD2. Germline V gene lookup returns CDR1 MGHRA and CDR2 YSYEKL. CDR3 length equals 18 residues. The J segment lost 3 bases and the V segment lost 2 bases, leaving 12 bases of the junction unmatched. The CDR3 DNA sequence: TGCGCCAGCAGCCAACTACCCACAACGAGCGGGGGCAAAAACATTCAGTACTTC. As protein: CASSQLPTTSGGKNIQYF.

V is TRBV5-4 and J is TRBJ1-1; D is possibly TRBD1 (5 bases). The CDR3 is 15 residues long. The germline V and J ends were trimmed by 4 bases and 5 bases, with 18 bases remaining between them. Germline-derived CDR1 and CDR2 are SGHNT and YYREEE (reference sequence). Here the CDR3 reads CASSLTGPQVTEAFF. As DNA, the CDR3 is TGTGCCAGCAGCCTCACGGGACCCCAGGTAACTGAAGCTTTCTTT.

The V and J genes are TRBV10-3 and TRBJ2-5, with TRBD1 as a possible D gene (6 bases). Near its end, the DNA agrees better with TRBJ2-7, so the J call may be wrong. This CDR3 is built from 12 residues. Germline CDR1 reads ENHRY; CDR2 reads SYGVKD. The CDR3 reads CAIKTGTYEQYF. In nucleotides, the CDR3 is TGTGCCATCAAGACAGGAACCTACGAGCAGTACTTC.

The CDR3 protein is CASSLKYRAESGNTIYF. The CDR3, as DNA: TGTGCCAGCAGTTTAAAGTACAGGGCGGAATCTGGAAACACCATATATTTT. V gene TRBV27 combines with J gene TRBJ1-3; possibly TRBD1 for D (6 bases). Germline V lookup: CDR1 MNHEY, CDR2 SMNVEV (reference sequence). V lost 2 bases and J lost 1, with 15 bases in between. This CDR3 region has 17 residues.

The V gene is TRBV7-9, the J gene TRBJ2-7; D might be TRBD1 or TRBD2, each matching 7 bases. The V end lost 3 bases, the J end lost 6 bases, and 15 bases lay between the germline ends. Germline CDR1 and CDR2: SEHNR and FQNEAQ (reference sequence). The CDR3 sequence is 14 residues long. CDR3 DNA: TGTGCCAGCAGCTTCTTTGACAGGGAGGGCGAGCAGTACTTC. It translates to CASSFFDREGEQYF.

The chain uses TRBV11-3 and TRBJ2-1; possible D gene TRBD1, 7 bases. Trimming removed 1 base from V and 7 bases from J, with 17 bases in between. Germline-derived CDR1 and CDR2 are SGHNT and YENEEA. The CDR3 has 16 amino acids. CDR3 loop: CASSLGGGGSRNEQFF. The CDR3 DNA is TGTGCCAGCAGCTTAGGAGGAGGGGGCAGTAGAAATGAGCAGTTCTTC.

The count of this clone is one. V usage is TRBV19 and J usage is TRBJ2-1; either TRBD1 or TRBD2 may supply D (5 bases each). This CDR3 has 16 residues. In germline, CDR1 is LNHDA, CDR2 SQIVND (reference sequence). Trimming pared 1 base from V and 4 bases from J, leaving 14 bases between. As DNA, the CDR3 is TGTGCCAGTAGTATAGTCGGCGAGGGGAGTTACAATGAGCAGTTCTTC. This sequence encodes CASSIVGEGSYNEQFF.

This clone was counted between two and nine times. V and J are TRBV9 and TRBJ2-5; 8 bases are shared with TRBD1. V lost 4 bases to trimming and J lost 2 bases; unmatched junction nucleotides: 13. The germline V gene encodes CDR1 SGDLS and CDR2 YYNGEE. The CDR3 loop spans 17 amino acids. The CDR3 DNA follows: TGTGCCAGCAGCTTATGGGGCGGACAGGGTAGTCAAGAGACCCAGTACTTC. The encoded protein is CASSLWGGQGSQETQYF. Using reference TRBV9 and TRBJ2-5 for the parts outside the CDR3, the full variable domain is DSGVTQTPKHLITATGQRVTLRCSPRSGDLSVYWYQQSLDQGLQFLIQYYNGEERAKGNILERFSAQQFPDLHSELNLSSLELGDSALYFCASSLWGGQGSQETQYFGPGTRLLVL.

V is TRBV4-3 and J is TRBJ2-7; TRBD2 matches at 11 bases. This CDR3 has 16 residues. Germline CDR1 and CDR2: LGHNA and YSLEER. Trimming took 2 bases from V and 2 from J; bases not matched to a gene: 5. The CDR3 is CASSQSLAGDPYEQYF. Here the CDR3 DNA reads TGCGCCAGCAGCCAATCACTAGCGGGGGACCCCTACGAGCAGTACTTC.

The genes are TRBV19 and TRBJ1-1, with D possibly TRBD1 on 6 matching bases. The length of the CDR3 is 12 residues. Germline loops: CDR1 LNHDA, CDR2 SQIVND (reference sequence). Trimming removed 8 bases from V and 1 base from J, with 8 bases in between. The CDR3 DNA sequence: TGTGCCAGTGTACAGGGGAACACTGAAGCTTTCTTT. Its protein product is CASVQGNTEAFF. Using reference TRBV19 and TRBJ1-1 for the parts outside the CDR3, the full variable domain is DGGITQSPKYLFRKEGQNVTLSCEQNLNHDAMYWYRQDPGQGLRLIYYSQIVNDFQKGDIAEGYSVSREKKESFPLTVTSAQKNPTAFYLCASVQGNTEAFFGQGTRLTVV.

The gene calls are TRBV11-2 and TRBJ2-6; D uncertain. Trimming took 1 base from V and 1 from J, leaving 14 bases between them. The germline V gene has CDR1 SGHAT and CDR2 FQNNGV. This CDR3 comprises 18 residues. The CDR3 reads CASSLASPYRSGANVLTF. The CDR3 DNA reads TGTGCCAGCAGCTTAGCCTCACCCTACAGATCTGGGGCCAACGTCCTGACTTTC.

J is TRBJ2-5 and V is TRBV4-1, with 7 positions matching TRBD1. J was trimmed by 3 bases and V by 0 bases; bases with no gene match: 4. CDR1 MGHRA and CDR2 YSYEKL come from the germline V gene. The CDR3 loop spans 15 amino acids. The CDR3 sequence is CASSQEIDREETQYF. The CDR3 DNA reads TGCGCCAGCAGCCAAGAAATTGACAGGGAAGAGACCCAGTACTTC.

The rearrangement uses TRBV2 and TRBJ1-1; possibly TRBD1 for D (6 bases). CDR3 length equals 13 residues. Germline assignment: CDR1 SNHLY and CDR2 FYNNEI. Trimming removed 11 bases at V and 5 bases at J, with 18 bases between. This chain's CDR3 is CAGGAGEGTEAFF. CDR3 in DNA: TGTGCCGGGGGAGCAGGGGAGGGGACTGAAGCTTTCTTT. The full variable domain, rest sourced from reference TRBV2 and TRBJ1-1, is EPEVTQTPSHQVTQMGQEVILRCVPISNHLYFYWYRQILGQKVEFLVSFYNNEISEKSEIFDDQFSVERPDGSNFTLKIRSTKLEDSAMYFCAGGAGEGTEAFFGQGTRLTVV.

The V and J genes are TRBV5-4 and TRBJ2-1, with D uncertain. V lost 0 bases and J lost 5, with 6 bases in between. CDR1 SGHNT and CDR2 YYREEE come from the germline V gene (reference sequence). The CDR3 extends over 13 amino acids. CDR3 residues: CASSLGWNNEQFF. The CDR3 nucleotides are TGTGCCAGCAGCTTGGGGTGGAACAATGAGCAGTTCTTC.

V and J are TRBV4-1 and TRBJ2-3; D could derive from TRBD1 or TRBD2 (5 bases each). The V gene lost 3 bases and the J gene lost 2 bases, with 18 bases spanning the gap. The CDR3 sequence is 17 residues long. CDR1 is MGHRA and CDR2 is YSYEKL in the germline V gene. CDR3 coding DNA: TGCGCCAGCAGCCAGGATTCTCCGGGACCCCTCACAGATACGCAGTATTTT. Its translation: CASSQDSPGPLTDTQYF.

The chain employs TRBV11-3 and TRBJ1-6; D remains unclear. This CDR3 is 16 amino acids long. The germline CDR1 and CDR2 sequences are SGHNT and YENEEA. V gave up 0 bases and J gave up 3 bases, with 9 bases separating them. CDR3 DNA: TGTGCCAGCAGCTTAGATCTGGCGGACTATAATTCACCCCTCCACTTT. As protein: CASSLDLADYNSPLHF.

The V call is TRBV19, the J call TRBJ2-7; TRBD1 matches 8 bases. The V segment lost 3 bases and the J segment 5 bases; nucleotides outside the gene matches: 12. The CDR3 sequence is 16 residues long. Germline values: CDR1 LNHDA, CDR2 SQIVND (reference sequence). The CDR3 region is CASSIIWTGLGDEQYF. CDR3 sequence (DNA): TGTGCCAGTAGTATCATCTGGACAGGGCTCGGCGACGAGCAGTACTTC.

The chain employs TRBV7-9 and TRBJ2-1, with no clear D. Germline V gene lookup returns CDR1 SEHNR and CDR2 FQNEAQ (reference sequence). The germline V and J ends were trimmed by 1 base and 2 bases, with 3 bases remaining between them. This CDR3 comprises 13 residues. The CDR3 DNA reads TGTGCCAGCAGCTTAGAAACCTACAATGAGCAGTTCTTC. Amino acids: CASSLETYNEQFF.

The rearrangement joins TRBV27 to TRBJ2-7; no reliable D call. Trimming cost V 6 bases and J 6 bases, with 15 bases left between them. CDR1 and CDR2 (germline): MNHEY, SMNVEV (reference sequence). The CDR3 runs 13 residues. The CDR3 here is CASSLLTHSEQYF. The CDR3 nucleotides are TGTGCCAGCAGCCTTTTGACCCACAGCGAGCAGTACTTC.

This sequence joins TRBV5-8 and TRBJ2-7, with D unclear. The V and J ends lost 4 bases and 2 bases respectively, with 4 bases between them. CDR1 is SGHTS and CDR2 is YDEGEE in the germline V gene. The CDR3 sequence is 11 residues long. The CDR3 protein is CASSPTYEQYF. The CDR3 nucleotides read TGTGCCAGCAGCCCAACCTACGAGCAGTACTTC.